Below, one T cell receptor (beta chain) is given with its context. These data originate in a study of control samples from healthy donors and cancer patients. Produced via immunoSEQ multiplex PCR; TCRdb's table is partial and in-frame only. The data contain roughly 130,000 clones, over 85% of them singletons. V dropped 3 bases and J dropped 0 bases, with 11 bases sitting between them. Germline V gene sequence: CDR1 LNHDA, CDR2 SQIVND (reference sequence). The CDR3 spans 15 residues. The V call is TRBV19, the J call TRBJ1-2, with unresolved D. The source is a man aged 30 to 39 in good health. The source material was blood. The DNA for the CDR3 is TGTGCCAGTAGTATCGGGCAGCAAGCTAACTATGGCTACACCTTC. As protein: CASSIGQQANYGYTF.